The present TCR beta chain was sequenced within a study of OX40 agonist ivuxolimab in advanced cancers. On the study more broadly: Hepatocellular carcinoma, melanoma, renal cell or head and neck cancer affected the dose-escalation patients. A mean age of about 56 years, range about 20 to 85, was recorded, and approximately 79% were male. Broader study findings: Those patients achieving a partial response at 0.1-3.0 mg/kg showed among the lowest clonal expansion. In CD8+ T cells, expanded clones were on average more numerous than in CD4+.

TCRdb keeps only in-frame clones here, not all; method: immunoSEQ multiplex PCR. This table has 75,000 to 95,000 clones, about 88% appearing once. Germline CDR1 is SGHNT and CDR2 is YYREEE (reference sequence). CDR3 length: 15 residues. The ends lost 3 bases at V and 4 bases at J; junction bases unmatched: 4. This clone was counted a single time. The antigen is not known. V usage is TRBV5-4 and J usage is TRBJ1-2; 12 bases agree with TRBD1. The source is an adult with an advanced solid tumor such as melanoma, head and neck, liver or kidney cancer. The sequencing here drew on CD4+ or CD8+ T cells sorted from blood, taken in a trial of the OX40 agonist ivuxolimab. CDR3 in amino acids: CASSWGQGAPYGYTF. The CDR3 bases are TGTGCCAGCAGCTGGGGACAGGGGGCTCCCTATGGCTACACCTTC.